These T cell receptor beta chains were read from a single sample in a study of T cell repertoires in cytomegalovirus infection. These receptors' targets are unknown. TCRdb reanalysed the reads using MiXCR and keeps one entry per CDR3 protein. The sample lists hundreds of thousands of distinct CDR3 sequences, around 31% occurring once. The source material was cultured CD8+ T cells from PBMCs, sampled from culture after CMV antigen stimulation. The receptors originated from a human donor in good health (CMV status not recorded). Some clones in this sample may be carry-over from other donors' samples. Both conserved end residues are part of each CDR3. D genes are given only for firm matches. Clone size is stated in some rows and not others, as once, few, many or a class when expanded.

>few|TRBJ1-4|NA|TRBV7-9
CASSSEGGSATNEKLFF
TGTGCCAGCAGCTCGGAGGGAGGGTCGGCAACTAATGAAAAACTGTTTTTT
>few|TRBJ2-1|TRBD2|TRBV11-2
CASSLGTSVYEQFF
TGTGCCAGCAGCCTCGGGACTAGCGTCTATGAGCAGTTCTTC
>NA|TRBJ1-2|NA|TRBV7-6
CTSRGVSGYGYTF
TGTACCAGCCGGGGGGTCTCAGGCTATGGCTACACCTTC
>many|TRBJ2-7|NA|TRBV7-2
CASSETGYEQYF
TGTGCCAGCAGCGAGACGGGGTACGAGCAGTACTTC
>NA|TRBJ1-2|NA|TRBV27
CASSLVQFGGYTF
TGTGCCAGCAGTTTAGTTCAGTTTGGTGGCTACACCTTC
>few|TRBJ1-1|NA|TRBV4-1
CASSQDPEAFF
TGCGCCAGCAGCCAAGATCCTGAAGCTTTCTTT
>few|TRBJ1-2|TRBD1|TRBV11-2
CASSFWERDSNYGYTF
TGTGCCAGCAGCTTTTGGGAGCGGGACAGTAACTATGGCTACACCTTC
>NA|TRBJ2-1|NA|TRBV5-6
CASSPLGRGPHEQFF
TGTGCCAGCAGCCCCCTCGGGAGGGGGCCTCATGAGCAGTTCTTC
>NA|TRBJ2-2|NA|TRBV6-5
CASSYGQSANTGELFF
TGTGCCAGCAGTTACGGGCAGAGCGCGAACACCGGGGAGCTGTTTTTT
>NA|TRBJ2-1|NA|TRBV11-2
CASSSTWGALDNEQFF
TGTGCCAGCAGCTCGACATGGGGGGCCCTGGACAATGAGCAGTTCTTC
>NA|TRBJ2-7|TRBD2|TRBV4-1
CASSQDSSGSSYEQYF
TGCGCCAGCAGCCAAGATTCCAGCGGGAGCTCCTACGAGCAGTACTTC
>NA|TRBJ2-3|TRBD2|TRBV7-8
CASSWGLARVTDTQYF
TGTGCCAGCAGCTGGGGACTAGCTAGGGTCACAGATACGCAGTATTTT
>NA|TRBJ2-1|NA|TRBV6-1
CASREEPYNEQFF
TGTGCCAGCAGGGAGGAACCCTACAATGAGCAGTTCTTC
>NA|TRBJ1-5|NA|TRBV6-2/TRBV6-3
CASSQVPYVQPQHF
TGTGCCAGCAGCCAGGTTCCCTACGTTCAGCCCCAGCATTTT
>NA|TRBJ1-1|TRBD1|TRBV10-2
CASSPTGDPEAFF
TGCGCCAGCAGTCCTACAGGGGACCCTGAAGCTTTCTTT
>many|TRBJ1-5|NA|TRBV6-1
CASGLDRYQPQHF
TGTGCCAGCGGACTGGACAGATATCAGCCCCAGCATTTT
>NA|TRBJ1-5|TRBD1|TRBV6-1
CASRDRGGNQPQHF
TGTGCCAGCAGGGACAGGGGCGGCAATCAGCCCCAGCATTTT
>few|TRBJ2-7|NA|TRBV7-9
CASASSPGPRSYEQYF
TGTGCCAGCGCCTCCTCTCCGGGACCTCGATCCTACGAGCAGTACTTC
>once|TRBJ1-2|NA|TRBV6-2/TRBV6-3
CASSYSQVYGYTF
TGTGCCAGCAGTTACTCGCAGGTCTATGGCTACACCTTC
>NA|TRBJ2-5|TRBD2|TRBV6-6
CASSYLQRGGETQYF
TGTGCCAGCAGTTACTTGCAGCGGGGGGGGGAGACCCAGTACTTC
>NA|TRBJ1-1|NA|TRBV7-2
CASSLGGGDIEAFF
TGTGCCAGCAGCTTAGGGGGGGGGGATATTGAAGCTTTCTTT
>NA|TRBJ2-5|TRBD2|TRBV12-5
CASGLRGGHQETQYF
TGTGCTAGTGGTTTAAGGGGAGGGCACCAAGAGACCCAGTACTTC
>NA|TRBJ2-2|NA|TRBV19
CASSMTGIGELFF
TGTGCCAGTAGTATGACGGGGATCGGGGAGCTGTTTTTT
>few|TRBJ2-1|NA|TRBV18
CASSPPSAANEQFF
TGTGCCAGCTCACCACCGTCAGCTGCAAATGAGCAGTTCTTC
>few|TRBJ1-6|NA|TRBV27
CASSPVHNSPLHF
TGTGCCAGCAGTCCGGTCCATAATTCACCCCTCCACTTT
>few|TRBJ1-2|NA|TRBV28
CASSPGVADGYTF
TGTGCCAGCAGCCCGGGGGTCGCGGATGGCTACACCTTC
>NA|TRBJ1-4|NA|TRBV7-8
CASSLSNQFLRQIATNEKLFF
TGTGCCAGCAGCTTATCGAACCAATTCCTCCGACAGATAGCAACTAATGAAAAACTGTTTTTT
>NA|TRBJ2-2|NA|TRBV25-1
CASSDWGRGTGELFF
TGTGCCAGCAGTGACTGGGGGCGCGGCACCGGGGAGCTGTTTTTT
>NA|TRBJ1-1|NA|TRBV2
CASLKQGAAFF
TGTGCCAGCCTCAAACAGGGCGCCGCTTTCTTT
>few|TRBJ1-6|NA|TRBV7-6
CASSASGRVNSPLHF
TGTGCCAGCAGCGCCTCGGGACGGGTTAATTCACCCCTCCACTTT
>NA|TRBJ2-5|NA|TRBV5-3
CASEYSAGAGETQYF
TGTGCCAGCGAATACTCGGCAGGGGCGGGAGAGACCCAGTACTTC
>NA|TRBJ2-1|NA|TRBV6-5
CASSVLGPYNEQFF
TGTGCCAGCAGTGTGCTAGGCCCTTACAATGAGCAGTTCTTC
>few|TRBJ2-1|NA|TRBV6-5
CASSYVPELDNEQFF
TGTGCCAGCAGTTACGTGCCGGAGCTTGACAATGAGCAGTTCTTC
>few|TRBJ2-5|NA|TRBV4-1
CASSHPDLGQETQYF
TGCGCCAGCAGCCACCCTGACTTGGGGCAAGAGACCCAGTACTTC
>few|TRBJ1-1|NA|TRBV7-3
CASSLYAPGGAEAFF
TGTGCCAGCAGCTTATATGCCCCGGGAGGGGCTGAAGCTTTCTTT
>NA|TRBJ1-4|NA|TRBV7-8
CASSSGPAAVGLFF
TGTGCCAGCAGCTCCGGCCCAGCCGCTGTCGGACTGTTTTTT
>many|TRBJ2-3|NA|TRBV12-3/TRBV12-4
CASSPLLGVPDTQYF
TGTGCCAGCAGTCCCCTACTAGGGGTTCCAGATACGCAGTATTTT
>few|TRBJ2-2|NA|TRBV7-2
CASSHSGPLERTGELFF
TGTGCCAGCAGCCATTCAGGGCCCCTGGAACGCACCGGGGAGCTGTTTTTT
>NA|TRBJ1-1|NA|TRBV6-2/TRBV6-3
CASSYSILGSDTEAFF
TGTGCCAGCAGTTACTCGATTTTAGGGAGTGACACTGAAGCTTTCTTT
>NA|TRBJ2-1|NA|TRBV5-1
CASSLARAYSDEQFF
TGCGCCAGCAGCTTGGCCCGAGCCTACTCAGATGAGCAGTTCTTC
>few|TRBJ2-3|TRBD2|TRBV12-3/TRBV12-4
CASSWDYRSTDTQYF
TGTGCCAGCAGTTGGGACTACCGCAGCACAGATACGCAGTATTTT
>NA|TRBJ2-3|NA|TRBV7-9
CASRLGGAATDTQYF
TGTGCCAGCAGACTGGGGGGGGCGGCCACAGATACGCAGTATTTT
>NA|TRBJ1-2|NA|TRBV7-9
CASSLRNDGYTF
TGTGCCAGCAGCTTACGGAACGATGGCTACACCTTC
>many|TRBJ2-1|TRBD2|TRBV7-2
CASSGSGVTNEQFF
TGTGCCAGCAGCGGTAGCGGGGTTACCAATGAGCAGTTCTTC
>many|TRBJ1-4|NA|TRBV12-3/TRBV12-4
CASSLGGGVEKLFF
TGTGCCAGCAGTTTAGGGGGTGGGGTTGAAAAACTGTTTTTT
>many|TRBJ1-6|TRBD1|TRBV7-6
CASSALQGQYNSPLHF
TGTGCCAGCAGCGCCCTACAGGGGCAATATAATTCACCCCTCCACTTT
>NA|TRBJ1-5|NA|TRBV19
CASSIVRRVDQPQHF
TGTGCCAGTAGTATAGTCCGCCGAGTTGATCAGCCCCAGCATTTT
>NA|TRBJ1-1|NA|TRBV7-2
CASSLLRGRDSEAFF
TGTGCCAGCAGCTTACTCAGGGGCCGAGATTCTGAAGCTTTCTTT
>few|TRBJ2-3|TRBD1|TRBV7-6
CASSDGTDERDTQYF
TGTGCCAGCAGCGACGGGACAGATGAACGAGATACGCAGTATTTT
>many|TRBJ1-5|NA|TRBV7-9
CASSLGLGGARDQPQHF
TGTGCCAGCAGCTTAGGTCTCGGGGGGGCAAGGGATCAGCCCCAGCATTTT
>many|TRBJ1-3|NA|TRBV27
CASSSTNSPSGNTIYF
TGTGCCAGCAGTTCGACTAACAGCCCCTCTGGAAACACCATATATTTT
>few|TRBJ2-2|NA|TRBV10-3
CAIQEVTGELFF
TGTGCCATCCAGGAGGTCACCGGGGAGCTGTTTTTT
>NA|TRBJ2-2|NA|TRBV6-2/TRBV6-3
CASSYPQGLGGELFF
TGTGCCAGCAGTTACCCGCAGGGGCTTGGCGGGGAGCTGTTTTTT
>NA|TRBJ2-4|NA|TRBV6-8
CASSYSGQYWGLNF
TGTGCCAGCAGTTACTCGGGCCAATACTGGGGCCTGAACTTC
>NA|TRBJ2-5|NA|TRBV12-5
CASGLLGWETQYF
TGTGCTAGTGGTTTACTGGGCTGGGAGACCCAGTACTTC
>NA|TRBJ2-1|NA|TRBV19
CASAHGVNEQFF
TGTGCCAGCGCCCACGGGGTCAATGAGCAGTTCTTC
>NA|TRBJ2-1|NA|TRBV28
CANSFVAEDSYNEQFF
TGTGCCAACAGTTTCGTAGCAGAGGACTCCTACAATGAGCAGTTCTTC